This TCR beta chain stems from a study of HIV-infected patients and healthy controls. Study results and caveats: Donor HLA types were not determined in the study. Eight alpha and eight beta V genes differed significantly in mean usage between HIV-infected patients and controls. Compared with untreated HIV+ repertoires, healthy controls showed roughly threefold more distinct CDR3s and higher Shannon diversity.

A note on this clonotype: Its antigen is currently unknown. With the library built for alpha chains, this beta chain is off target and its frequency is not meaningful.

V shed 7 bases and J 8 bases; nucleotides not matched to a gene: 9. This CDR3 comprises 13 residues. Germline loops: CDR1 SQVTM, CDR2 ANQGSEA. Alpha and beta constant-region primers primed reverse transcription of approximately 0.55 ug RNA. Separate chain-specific third strand synthesis with multiplexing indices produced the alpha and beta libraries. One entry per CDR3 protein, called by TCRdb with MiXCR from the 5' RACE reads. The table records 550 to 800 distinct CDR3 sequences, approximately 72% of them present only once. All unsorted peripheral T cells were captured because whole blood was used without fractionation. A 2.5 ml peripheral blood sample was taken for RNA.

The gene calls are TRBV29-1 and TRBJ2-1, with 9 nucleotides matching TRBD1. This TCR derives from an adult with HIV infection. Sequences were derived from blood, sampled before antiretroviral therapy. DNA for the CDR3: TGCAGCGCTATTGGGACAGGGCTCGATGAGCAGTTCTTC. This encodes CSAIGTGLDEQFF.